This paragraph reports one T cell receptor (beta chain). Germline V gives CDR1 SNHLY, CDR2 FYNNEI. The V gene lost 4 bases and the J gene lost 4 bases, with 4 bases spanning the gap. The CDR3 loop spans 11 amino acids. The data stem from a study of blood T cell repertoires in COVID-19. Assay used: immunoSEQ multiplex PCR; TCRdb lists only in-frame clones, some missing. This table has some 72,000 clones, approximately 89% appearing once. The sequenced sample consisted of peripheral blood. The chain has TRBV2 and TRBJ1-1; D remains unclear. The clonotype comes from a man aged 45 to 65 with active or convalescent COVID-19. The CDR3 loop is CASSVLTEAFF. The CDR3 DNA reads as TGTGCCAGCAGTGTCCTCACTGAAGCTTTCTTT.